This record concerns one T cell receptor (beta chain) sequence. Clones were read by immunoSEQ multiplex PCR, and TCRdb kept only the in-frame ones, dropping some. The repertoire includes fewer than 300,000 clones, around 77% of them detected once, and about 5.8% sits in the top ten. The data stem from a study of cytotoxic CD8 clonotypes in ibrutinib-treated CLL. Study summary: Investigators reported 25 or so partial and 2 complete responses; after median roughly 70 months, roughly 15 patients remained remitted and approximately twelve progressed.

Germline V CDR1 and CDR2: SGHTA, FQGTGA. The CDR3 length is 15 residues. V lost 5 bases to trimming and J lost 3 bases; unmatched junction nucleotides: 10. The receptor was derived from a human donor with chronic lymphocytic leukemia. This chain uses TRBV7-3 with TRBJ2-7; 7 nucleotides align to TRBD1. The sample in question was PBMCs, obtained at disease progression, from a patient treated with ibrutinib. For the CDR3, the DNA is TGTGCCAGCAGCCAAATCCCGGACAGGAACTACGAGCAGTACTTC. The encoded protein is CASSQIPDRNYEQYF. Filled out from reference TRBV7-3 and TRBJ2-7, the complete variable domain reads GAGVSQTPSNKVTEKGKYVELRCDPISGHTALYWYRQSLGQGPEFLIYFQGTGAADDSGLPNDRFFAVRPEGSVSTLKIQRTERGDSAVYLCASSQIPDRNYEQYFGPGTRLTVT.